Presented here are 8 T cell receptor beta chains from one specimen sequenced in a study of blood T cell repertoires in COVID-19. Sequencing was performed with immunoSEQ multiplex PCR; in TCRdb, only in-frame clones are kept and a portion is missing. The sample has roughly 230,000 clones; 81% are singletons. Sequences were obtained from peripheral blood. The receptors here all came from a woman at least 80 years old with acute or convalescent COVID-19.

This chain links TRBV19 with TRBJ2-6; D is perhaps TRBD2 (5 bases). V was pared by 5 bases and J by 4 bases, with 21 bases between. The CDR3 is 18 amino acids. Germline loops: CDR1 LNHDA, CDR2 SQIVND (reference sequence). CDR3 coding DNA: TGTGCCAGTAGTGCACGGGGATCCCCTGGCACCGGGGCCAACGTCCTGACTTTC. Encoded protein: CASSARGSPGTGANVLTF.

The J gene is TRBJ1-3, the V gene TRBV18, with TRBD1 matching 11 bases. Germline trimming cut 5 bases from V and 4 bases from J; bases unmatched to any gene: 4. Germline V lookup: CDR1 KGHSH, CDR2 LQKENI. The CDR3 is 15 residues long. The DNA for the CDR3 is TGTGCCAGCTCATCGGGACAGGGGGGAGGAAACACCATATATTTT. It specifies CASSSGQGGGNTIYF.

This clone appeared once. The chain uses TRBV7-2 and TRBJ1-2, with D hard to call. V lost 2 bases to trimming and J lost 4 bases, with 11 bases between them. The CDR3 is 14 amino acids. CDR1 is SGHTA, CDR2 FQGNSA, per germline. As DNA, the CDR3 is TGTGCCAGCAGCTTAATGGGCAGTTCCTATGGCTACACCTTC. The encoded protein is CASSLMGSSYGYTF.

This chain connects TRBV6-5 to TRBJ2-3, with 8 nucleotides matching TRBD2. The CDR3 length is 15 residues. V gave up 5 bases and J gave up 3 bases; unmatched junction bases: 7. The germline CDR1 and CDR2 sequences are MNHEY and SVGAGI. The CDR3 DNA is TGTGCCAGCAGTCAGAGCGGGAGAGGGACAGATACGCAGTATTTT. Translating it yields CASSQSGRGTDTQYF.

The rearrangement uses TRBV19 and TRBJ2-5, with a tentative D call TRBD2 (6 bases). The V gene lost 0 bases and the J gene lost 2 bases, with 13 bases spanning the gap. The CDR3 contains 16 residues. Germline values: CDR1 LNHDA, CDR2 SQIVND (reference sequence). The CDR3 region is CASSIDPAGTQETQYF. Written as DNA, the CDR3 is TGTGCCAGTAGTATAGATCCAGCGGGCACTCAAGAGACCCAGTACTTC.

The J gene is TRBJ2-1, the V gene TRBV6-4; 8 bases match TRBD2. Germline V gene sequence: CDR1 MRHNA, CDR2 SNTAGT. The CDR3 length is 17 residues. J was trimmed by 2 bases and V by 0 bases; bases with no gene match: 6. As DNA, the CDR3 is TGTGCCAGCAGTGACTCTCCAGCGGGAGCGGCCTACAATGAGCAGTTCTTC. It codes for CASSDSPAGAAYNEQFF.

V and J are TRBV19 and TRBJ2-7; D remains unclear. Germline V gene sequence: CDR1 LNHDA, CDR2 SQIVND (reference sequence). V was clipped by 4 bases and J by 0 bases, with 16 bases between them. CDR3 length: 16 residues. DNA of the CDR3: TGTGCCAGTAGTAGAGGCGCGAAGTCCGCCTCCTACGAGCAGTACTTC. Its translation is CASSRGAKSASYEQYF. Supplemented by reference TRBV19 and TRBJ2-7, the full variable domain reads DGGITQSPKYLFRKEGQNVTLSCEQNLNHDAMYWYRQDPGQGLRLIYYSQIVNDFQKGDIAEGYSVSREKKESFPLTVTSAQKNPTAFYLCASSRGAKSASYEQYFGPGTRLTVT.

V is TRBV19 and J is TRBJ2-1; D unclear. V lost 4 bases and J lost 3, with 7 bases in between. Germline V lookup: CDR1 LNHDA, CDR2 SQIVND (reference sequence). The CDR3 covers 13 residues. CDR3: CASSTTFYNEQFF. Written as DNA, the CDR3 is TGTGCCAGTAGTACGACTTTCTACAATGAGCAGTTCTTC.